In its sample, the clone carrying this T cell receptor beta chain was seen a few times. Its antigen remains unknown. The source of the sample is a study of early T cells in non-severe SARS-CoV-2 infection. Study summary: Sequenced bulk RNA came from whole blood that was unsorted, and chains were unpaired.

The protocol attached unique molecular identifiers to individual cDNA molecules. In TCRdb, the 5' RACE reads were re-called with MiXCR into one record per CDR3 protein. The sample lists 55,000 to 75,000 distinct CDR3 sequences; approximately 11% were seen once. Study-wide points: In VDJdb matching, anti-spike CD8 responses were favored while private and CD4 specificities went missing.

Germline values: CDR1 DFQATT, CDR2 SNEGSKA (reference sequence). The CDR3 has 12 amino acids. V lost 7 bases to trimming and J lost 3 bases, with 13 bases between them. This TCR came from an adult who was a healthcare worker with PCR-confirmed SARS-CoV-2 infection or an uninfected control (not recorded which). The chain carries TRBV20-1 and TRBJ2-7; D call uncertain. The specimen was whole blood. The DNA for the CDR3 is TGCAGTGTAGAACCGATCCACTACGAGCAGTACTTC. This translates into CSVEPIHYEQYF.